This is a list of T cell receptor beta chains from one sample in a study of blood T cells in healthy people across ages. TCRdb reprocessed the 5' RACE reads via MiXCR and lists one record per CDR3 protein. The sample carries 790,000 or so distinct CDR3 sequences, roughly 50% recorded once. The sample taken for sequencing was blood. The receptors shown here come from a man in his forties in good health. CDR3s include the opening cysteine and the closing phenylalanine or tryptophan. A D gene is named only where the DNA matches it firmly. Some rows have no size entry. The others give once, few or many, or a class for an expanded clone.

V gene: TRBV19
clone size: NA
J gene: TRBJ2-1
D gene: TRBD2
CDR3 protein: CASSASTGGYNEQFF
CDR3 DNA: TGTGCCAGTAGTGCCTCGACGGGAGGGTACAATGAGCAGTTCTTC

V gene: TRBV28
clone size: NA
J gene: TRBJ2-6
D gene: NA
CDR3 protein: CASSFPTGANVLTF
CDR3 DNA: TGTGCCAGCAGTTTCCCAACCGGGGCCAACGTCCTGACTTTC

V gene: TRBV28
clone size: many
J gene: TRBJ1-2
D gene: TRBD1
CDR3 protein: CASRVQGLYGYTF
CDR3 DNA: TGTGCCAGCCGAGTACAGGGGCTCTATGGCTACACCTTC

V gene: TRBV20-1
clone size: NA
J gene: TRBJ2-3
D gene: TRBD2
CDR3 protein: CSARDGLAGPAPPDTQYF
CDR3 DNA: TGCAGTGCTAGAGATGGGCTAGCGGGACCCGCCCCCCCAGATACGCAGTATTTT

V gene: TRBV24-1
clone size: NA
J gene: TRBJ2-1
D gene: TRBD1
CDR3 protein: CATSDRDRGSRNEQFF
CDR3 DNA: TGTGCCACCAGTGACCGCGACAGGGGATCTCGCAATGAGCAGTTCTTC

V gene: TRBV2
clone size: NA
J gene: TRBJ2-4
D gene: NA
CDR3 protein: CASSDQGTAKNIQYF
CDR3 DNA: TGTGCCAGCAGTGACCAGGGTACGGCCAAAAACATTCAGTACTTC

V gene: TRBV11-2
clone size: few
J gene: TRBJ2-7
D gene: TRBD1
CDR3 protein: CASSFSQGARNEQYF
CDR3 DNA: TGTGCCAGCAGCTTTAGTCAGGGGGCTCGGAATGAGCAGTACTTC

V gene: TRBV7-2
clone size: NA
J gene: TRBJ2-3
D gene: TRBD2
CDR3 protein: CASSLDRSGVLYF
CDR3 DNA: TGTGCCAGCAGCTTAGATCGGAGCGGGGTCTTGTATTTT

V gene: TRBV6-6
clone size: once
J gene: TRBJ1-1
D gene: NA
CDR3 protein: CASTQSMGYMGTEAFF
CDR3 DNA: TGTGCCAGCACCCAAAGCATGGGTTATATGGGCACTGAAGCTTTCTTT

V gene: TRBV20-1
clone size: NA
J gene: TRBJ1-2
D gene: NA
CDR3 protein: CSARAPTGAAHGYTF
CDR3 DNA: TGCAGTGCTAGAGCCCCCACGGGGGCCGCCCATGGCTACACCTTC

V gene: TRBV20-1
clone size: NA
J gene: TRBJ1-6
D gene: TRBD1
CDR3 protein: CSARDRQGISPLHF
CDR3 DNA: TGCAGTGCTAGAGATAGACAGGGGATCTCACCCCTCCACTTT

V gene: TRBV3-1
clone size: NA
J gene: TRBJ2-7
D gene: TRBD1
CDR3 protein: CASSQLGRGRVYEQYF
CDR3 DNA: TGTGCCAGCAGCCAATTGGGCAGGGGGCGAGTCTACGAGCAGTACTTC

V gene: TRBV2
clone size: NA
J gene: TRBJ2-7
D gene: NA
CDR3 protein: CASRSSGNSYEQYF
CDR3 DNA: TGTGCCAGCAGGAGTTCAGGCAACTCCTACGAGCAGTACTTC

V gene: TRBV6-2/TRBV6-3
clone size: NA
J gene: TRBJ1-5
D gene: NA
CDR3 protein: CASTTVGSGGYSNQPQHF
CDR3 DNA: TGTGCCAGCACCACCGTTGGGTCGGGAGGGTATAGCAATCAGCCCCAGCATTTT

V gene: TRBV24-1
clone size: NA
J gene: TRBJ1-2
D gene: NA
CDR3 protein: CATSEGSRMNYGYTF
CDR3 DNA: TGTGCCACCAGTGAAGGTTCACGGATGAACTATGGCTACACCTTC

V gene: TRBV6-1
clone size: NA
J gene: TRBJ2-5
D gene: TRBD1
CDR3 protein: CASTTGGDETQYF
CDR3 DNA: TGTGCCAGCACTACAGGGGGAGACGAGACCCAGTACTTC

V gene: TRBV12-3/TRBV12-4
clone size: NA
J gene: TRBJ1-5
D gene: NA
CDR3 protein: CASLKARRAGQPQHF
CDR3 DNA: TGTGCCAGCCTCAAAGCCCGCAGGGCTGGTCAGCCCCAGCATTTT

V gene: TRBV9
clone size: NA
J gene: TRBJ1-6
D gene: TRBD1
CDR3 protein: CASGRGRGRSPLHF
CDR3 DNA: TGTGCCAGCGGAAGGGGAAGGGGGCGTTCACCCCTCCACTTT

V gene: TRBV2
clone size: NA
J gene: TRBJ2-3
D gene: TRBD2
CDR3 protein: CASSDASGDSTDTQYF
CDR3 DNA: TGTGCCAGCAGTGATGCTAGCGGGGATAGCACAGATACGCAGTATTTT

V gene: TRBV6-6
clone size: NA
J gene: TRBJ2-5
D gene: TRBD2
CDR3 protein: CASQAGAGETQYF
CDR3 DNA: TGTGCCAGTCAAGCGGGGGCGGGGGAGACCCAGTACTTC

V gene: TRBV6-5
clone size: NA
J gene: TRBJ1-1
D gene: NA
CDR3 protein: CASSYHLNEGVNTEAFF
CDR3 DNA: TGTGCCAGCAGTTACCATTTGAATGAGGGGGTGAACACTGAAGCTTTCTTT

V gene: TRBV20-1
clone size: NA
J gene: TRBJ2-1
D gene: TRBD2
CDR3 protein: CGLLAGGTSEQFF
CDR3 DNA: TGCGGCCTACTAGCGGGAGGAACTTCTGAGCAGTTCTTC

V gene: TRBV9
clone size: NA
J gene: TRBJ2-3
D gene: NA
CDR3 protein: CASSVVSGPAQRTDTQYF
CDR3 DNA: TGTGCCAGCAGCGTAGTGTCGGGGCCAGCACAACGCACAGATACGCAGTATTTT

V gene: TRBV27
clone size: few
J gene: TRBJ2-7
D gene: TRBD2
CDR3 protein: CASSLSTSGYYEQYF
CDR3 DNA: TGTGCCAGCAGTTTAAGTACTAGCGGGTACTACGAGCAGTACTTC

V gene: TRBV10-3
clone size: NA
J gene: TRBJ2-1
D gene: NA
CDR3 protein: CAISESIGAASSYNEQFF
CDR3 DNA: TGTGCCATCAGTGAGTCGATTGGGGCGGCCAGCTCCTACAATGAGCAGTTCTTC

V gene: TRBV29-1
clone size: few
J gene: TRBJ2-1
D gene: NA
CDR3 protein: CSGGSSAGNEQFF
CDR3 DNA: TGCAGCGGCGGTTCTAGCGCGGGCAATGAGCAGTTCTTC

V gene: TRBV5-5
clone size: NA
J gene: TRBJ2-7
D gene: TRBD1
CDR3 protein: CASSSGQNSYEQYF
CDR3 DNA: TGTGCCAGCAGCTCGGGACAGAACTCCTACGAGCAGTACTTC

V gene: TRBV20-1
clone size: NA
J gene: TRBJ1-5
D gene: TRBD1
CDR3 protein: CSARDPGTGGLNQPQHF
CDR3 DNA: TGCAGTGCTAGAGACCCCGGGACAGGGGGTCTTAATCAGCCCCAGCATTTT

V gene: TRBV29-1
clone size: NA
J gene: TRBJ1-2
D gene: NA
CDR3 protein: CSVVVALYGSAF
CDR3 DNA: TGCAGCGTTGTAGTAGCCTTATATGGCTCGGCCTTC

V gene: TRBV7-2
clone size: NA
J gene: TRBJ2-7
D gene: TRBD2
CDR3 protein: CASSPSLAGGTGYEQYF
CDR3 DNA: TGTGCCAGCAGCCCCTCTCTAGCGGGAGGCACTGGGTACGAGCAGTACTTC

V gene: TRBV13
clone size: few
J gene: TRBJ2-5
D gene: TRBD1
CDR3 protein: CASSPRTGARETQYF
CDR3 DNA: TGTGCCAGCAGCCCCCGGACAGGGGCACGGGAGACCCAGTACTTC

V gene: TRBV7-2
clone size: NA
J gene: TRBJ2-7
D gene: NA
CDR3 protein: CASSFWLATTTEQYF
CDR3 DNA: TGTGCCAGCAGCTTTTGGCTGGCGACCACTACGGAGCAGTACTTC

V gene: TRBV10-3
clone size: many
J gene: TRBJ2-1
D gene: NA
CDR3 protein: CAISPENEQFF
CDR3 DNA: TGTGCCATCAGTCCAGAAAATGAGCAGTTCTTC

V gene: TRBV28
clone size: NA
J gene: TRBJ1-2
D gene: NA
CDR3 protein: CASKEGNYGYTF
CDR3 DNA: TGTGCCAGCAAAGAAGGGAACTATGGCTACACCTTC

V gene: TRBV7-2
clone size: few
J gene: TRBJ2-5
D gene: TRBD1
CDR3 protein: CASSSSSQGVGIQETQYF
CDR3 DNA: TGTGCCAGCAGCTCTAGTTCGCAGGGGGTTGGAATCCAAGAGACCCAGTACTTC

V gene: TRBV5-1
clone size: NA
J gene: TRBJ1-1
D gene: NA
CDR3 protein: CASSPWATQNTEAFF
CDR3 DNA: TGCGCCAGCAGCCCCTGGGCCACTCAGAACACTGAAGCTTTCTTT

V gene: TRBV29-1
clone size: few
J gene: TRBJ2-6
D gene: NA
CDR3 protein: CSVEVMIPLSPGANVLTF
CDR3 DNA: TGCAGCGTTGAAGTAATGATACCCCTCAGTCCTGGGGCCAACGTCCTGACTTTC